This is a list of T cell receptor beta chains from one sample in a study of blood T cell repertoires in COVID-19. Assay used: immunoSEQ multiplex PCR; TCRdb lists only in-frame clones, some missing. The table records some 300,000 clones, 75% to 90% of them present only once. Input material: peripheral blood. The receptors here all came from an older woman with COVID-19, enrolled during active disease. CDR3s include the opening cysteine and the closing phenylalanine or tryptophan. Fields, in order: CDR3 DNA, CDR3 protein, clone size, J gene, D gene, V gene. The D gene is left open where the match is weak. Clone size is given for some rows only: seen once, a few or many times, or a class if the clone is expanded.

TGCGCCAGCAGTCGGGGGACAGATACGCAGTATTTT,CASSRGTDTQYF,-,TRBJ2-3,-,TRBV10-2
TGTGCCAGCAGCTTAGGTGGGACTTCCTACAATGAGCAGTTCTTC,CASSLGGTSYNEQFF,-,TRBJ2-1,-,TRBV7-2
TGTGCCAGCAGCGAAAAGCTCGGGGGCACAGATACGCAGTATTTT,CASSEKLGGTDTQYF,-,TRBJ2-3,-,TRBV7-8
TGTGCCAGCACCCCCTCGACAGGCAGGGATACGCAGTATTTT,CASTPSTGRDTQYF,-,TRBJ2-3,-,TRBV28
TGCGCCAGCAGCCTTGTGTGCCCTGGGACAGGCTTCCGATTCTCCTACGAGCAGTACTTC,CASSLVCPGTGFRFSYEQYF,-,TRBJ2-7,TRBD1,TRBV4-3
TGTGCCAGCTCGGCCGGAGGTGGGTTGGGAACTGAAGCTTTCTTT,CASSAGGGLGTEAFF,-,TRBJ1-1,-,TRBV2
TGTGCCAGCAGTTCCCTGACAGCTACTGAAGCTTTCTTT,CASSSLTATEAFF,-,TRBJ1-1,-,TRBV28
TGTGCCAGCAGTTCAGCCCCCGGGACAGGGAGAGTTGAGCAGTACTTC,CASSSAPGTGRVEQYF,few,TRBJ2-7,TRBD1,TRBV6-2/TRBV6-3
TGTGCCAGCAGCTTGCAGGGTCACGAGCAGTACTTC,CASSLQGHEQYF,-,TRBJ2-7,-,TRBV11-2
TGTGCCAGCAGGAGAACCGGGACAGGGGGCTGGGATACGCAGTATTTT,CASRRTGTGGWDTQYF,-,TRBJ2-3,TRBD1,TRBV6-6
TGTGCCAGCAGCTTAGTGGGAGGGGACTCCTATGGCTACACCTTC,CASSLVGGDSYGYTF,-,TRBJ1-2,-,TRBV11-2
TGTGCCAGCAGCCGGGACAGGGTAGTCCCCGAAGCTTTCTTT,CASSRDRVVPEAFF,-,TRBJ1-1,TRBD1,TRBV7-7
TGTGCCAGCAGCGCCGGCGGACTAGCGGGGAGGGAGCAGTTCTTC,CASSAGGLAGREQFF,-,TRBJ2-1,TRBD2,TRBV7-3
TGCGCCAGCAGGCAAGGACAGGGGTTGGTCACTGAAGCTTTCTTT,CASRQGQGLVTEAFF,few,TRBJ1-1,TRBD1,TRBV4-1
TGTGCCAGCACCTCAGGGGGCAATCAGCCCCAGCATTTT,CASTSGGNQPQHF,once,TRBJ1-5,-,TRBV28
TGTGCCAGCAGCCTTACTCTTCAGGGCCTTCAGCCCCAGCATTTT,CASSLTLQGLQPQHF,-,TRBJ1-5,-,TRBV28
TGTGCCAGCAGCGTAGTGGAAGGGGTCGGCTACACCTTC,CASSVVEGVGYTF,-,TRBJ1-2,-,TRBV9
TGTGCCAGCAGTTACTCAGCAGGTAATCAGCCCCAGCATTTT,CASSYSAGNQPQHF,-,TRBJ1-5,-,TRBV6-6
TGTGCCAGCAGCCCAGGGACTTCCTACGAGCAGTACTTC,CASSPGTSYEQYF,-,TRBJ2-7,-,TRBV7-8
TGTGCCAGCAGCTTAGGGCTCGTCGGGGATACGCAGTATTTT,CASSLGLVGDTQYF,-,TRBJ2-3,-,TRBV7-7
TGTGCCAGCAGTTACGGAGGGGAGCAGTACTTC,CASSYGGEQYF,-,TRBJ2-7,-,TRBV6-6
TGTGCCAGCAGCCCGAGCGGGGGGGCGACGAACACCGGGGAGCTGTTTTTT,CASSPSGGATNTGELFF,many,TRBJ2-2,TRBD2,TRBV5-4
TGTGCCAGCAGTCCCGACAATGAGCAGTTCTTC,CASSPDNEQFF,-,TRBJ2-1,-,TRBV12-3/TRBV12-4
TGTGCCAGCAGCTTGGGGGCAGCGGGTGAAGCTTTCTTT,CASSLGAAGEAFF,few,TRBJ1-1,-,TRBV5-4
TGTGCCAGCAGTCCATGGGGACTAATGTCAGATACGCAGTATTTT,CASSPWGLMSDTQYF,-,TRBJ2-3,TRBD2,TRBV7-2
TGTGCCACCAGTGGAAGGGGGCTGGGTGAGCAGTACTTC,CATSGRGLGEQYF,-,TRBJ2-7,TRBD1,TRBV24-1
TGTGCCAGCAGCTTGAATCAGGCGGGGAACACCGGGGAGCTGTTTTTT,CASSLNQAGNTGELFF,-,TRBJ2-2,-,TRBV5-4
TGTGCCAGCAGTACCCTCCGAACCTACGGCACTGAAGCTTTCTTT,CASSTLRTYGTEAFF,-,TRBJ1-1,-,TRBV27
TGTGCTAGTGGTTCTGTCTTCGACGGGAAGGGCGCCAGCGATGAGCAGTTCTTC,CASGSVFDGKGASDEQFF,-,TRBJ2-1,-,TRBV12-5
TGTGCCTGGACCGGGACAGGGGTGTTGTGGACTGAAGCTTTCTTT,CAWTGTGVLWTEAFF,few,TRBJ1-1,TRBD1,TRBV30
TGTGCCAGCGCAGGGGGCCGAGGCAACACCATATATTTT,CASAGGRGNTIYF,once,TRBJ1-3,TRBD1,TRBV12-3/TRBV12-4